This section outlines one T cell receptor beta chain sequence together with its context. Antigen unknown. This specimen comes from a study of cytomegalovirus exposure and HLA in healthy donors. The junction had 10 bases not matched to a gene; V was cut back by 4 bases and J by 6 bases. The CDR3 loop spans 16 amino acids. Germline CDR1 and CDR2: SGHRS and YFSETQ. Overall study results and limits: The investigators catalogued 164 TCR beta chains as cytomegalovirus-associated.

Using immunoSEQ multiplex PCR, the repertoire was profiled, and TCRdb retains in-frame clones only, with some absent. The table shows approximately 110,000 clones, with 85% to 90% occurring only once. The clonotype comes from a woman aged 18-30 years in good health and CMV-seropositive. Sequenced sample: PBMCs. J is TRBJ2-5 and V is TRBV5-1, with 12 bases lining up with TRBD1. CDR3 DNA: TGCGCCAGCAGCCCGCCCCCGGGACAGGGGGCAAAGACCCAGTACTTC. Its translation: CASSPPPGQGAKTQYF.